A single sample is the source of the 14 T cell receptor beta chains below, sequenced in a study of blood T cell repertoires in COVID-19. Some clones are missing from TCRdb's copy, which holds only in-frame ones; the method was immunoSEQ multiplex PCR. In the table there are around 94,000 clones, roughly 87% of which are singletons. Sequencing input: peripheral blood. All receptors come from a woman in her fifties or sixties with COVID-19, enrolled during active disease.

The chain uses TRBV6-5 and TRBJ2-7; no clear D gene. V lost 4 bases to trimming and J lost 6 bases, with 13 bases between them. Germline CDR1 MNHEY, CDR2 SVGAGI. There are 13 residues in the CDR3. The CDR3 reads CASSSRSLLEQYF. DNA for the CDR3: TGTGCCAGCAGTTCTAGGTCCCTCCTCGAGCAGTACTTC.

The V and J genes are TRBV10-3 and TRBJ2-7; 10 bases line up with TRBD1. The CDR3 contains 14 residues. Germline assignment: CDR1 ENHRY and CDR2 SYGVKD. V lost 7 bases to trimming and J lost 6 bases; unmatched junction nucleotides: 9. The CDR3 DNA reads as TGTGCCATCACAAAGGGACAGGGGCTTTCCGAGCAGTACTTC. As protein: CAITKGQGLSEQYF.

This clone has only one observation. The rearrangement links TRBV6-1 to TRBJ2-7; 8 bases map to TRBD2. The CDR3 consists of 15 residues. Per germline, CDR1 MNHNS and CDR2 SASEGT. J was trimmed by 2 bases and V by 2 bases; bases with no gene match: 5. The CDR3: CASSEFRGGAYEQYF. CDR3 DNA sequence: TGTGCCAGCAGTGAATTTCGGGGGGGGGCCTACGAGCAGTACTTC.

This chain joins TRBV30 and TRBJ2-7; 7 positions match TRBD1. V shed 5 bases, J shed 2 bases, and the junction held 9 bases outside the gene matches. Germline CDR1 and CDR2: GTSNPN and SVGIG (reference sequence). The CDR3 runs to 14 residues. The CDR3 coding sequence is TGTGCCTGGGGGGGACAGTCAGGCGCCTACGAGCAGTACTTC. The encoded protein is CAWGGQSGAYEQYF.

This chain links TRBV2 with TRBJ2-3; D is perhaps TRBD2 (5 bases). This CDR3 region has 14 residues. From germline, CDR1 is SNHLY and CDR2 FYNNEI. V lost 4 bases to trimming and J lost 2 bases, with 10 bases between them. The CDR3 sequence: CASSGGDTTDTQYF. CDR3 sequence (DNA): TGTGCCAGCAGTGGGGGAGACACCACAGATACGCAGTATTTT. The entire variable domain, with the rest obtained from reference TRBV2 and TRBJ2-3, is as follows: EPEVTQTPSHQVTQMGQEVILRCVPISNHLYFYWYRQILGQKVEFLVSFYNNEISEKSEIFDDQFSVERPDGSNFTLKIRSTKLEDSAMYFCASSGGDTTDTQYFGPGTRLTVL.

This chain uses TRBV18 with TRBJ2-7; 11 bases are a match to TRBD1. This CDR3 is built from 13 residues. From germline, CDR1 is KGHSH and CDR2 LQKENI. The V gene end was trimmed by 5 bases and the J gene end by 4 bases; junction bases not matched to a gene: 1. CDR3 nucleotides: TGTGCCAGCTCAGGACAGGGGGCGTACGAGCAGTACTTC. It translates to CASSGQGAYEQYF.

This clone was observed a few times. The chain joins TRBV27 to TRBJ2-3, with TRBD2 matching 14 bases. The CDR3 runs to 20 residues. From germline, CDR1 is MNHEY and CDR2 SMNVEV (reference sequence). Trimming removed 0 bases from V and 0 bases from J; junction bases left unmatched: 8. The CDR3 DNA is TGTGCCAGCAGTTTATCGAGAGGACTAGCGGGGGGAACTAGCACAGATACGCAGTATTTT. Translation: CASSLSRGLAGGTSTDTQYF.

J is TRBJ2-1 and V is TRBV6-5; D is perhaps TRBD2 (6 bases). Trimming pared 7 bases from V and 4 bases from J, leaving 11 bases between. The CDR3 consists of 13 residues. CDR1 MNHEY and CDR2 SVGAGI come from the germline V gene. This CDR3 is CASTHGGYNEQFF. The CDR3 DNA follows: TGTGCCAGCACCCACGGAGGGTACAATGAGCAGTTCTTC.

This clone was seen a handful of times. V is TRBV6-6 and J is TRBJ2-1; TRBD2 agrees at 8 bases. Germline trimming cut 5 bases from V and 0 bases from J; bases unmatched to any gene: 3. In germline, CDR1 is MNHNY, CDR2 SVGAGI (reference sequence). The CDR3 is made up of 15 amino acids. The chain's CDR3 is CASSPGLGSYNEQFF. The CDR3 DNA sequence: TGTGCCAGCAGTCCGGGACTAGGCTCCTACAATGAGCAGTTCTTC.

This chain connects TRBV5-1 to TRBJ2-1; 13 bases fit TRBD2. Trimming removed 4 bases from V and 5 bases from J; junction bases left unmatched: 6. CDR3 size: 16 residues. The V gene's germline CDR1 is SGHRS and CDR2 YFSETQ. CDR3 coding DNA: TGCGCCAGCAGCCCAGGACTAGCGGGGGCGAACAATGAGCAGTTCTTC. This codes for CASSPGLAGANNEQFF.

As for this clone: This same CDR3 is encoded by further DNA sequences in the sample. The rearrangement uses TRBV10-3 and TRBJ2-7, with D possibly TRBD1 on 5 matching bases. This CDR3 is built from 12 residues. Deletions cut 4 bases from V and 3 bases from J, with 7 bases between. Germline loops: CDR1 ENHRY, CDR2 SYGVKD. CDR3 in amino acids: CAISADSYEQYF. The CDR3 DNA sequence: TGTGCCATCAGTGCAGACAGCTACGAGCAGTACTTC.

CDR3 region: CASTQKKWVASEYNEQFF. CDR3 sequence (DNA): TGTGCCAGTACCCAAAAGAAGTGGGTGGCTAGCGAGTACAATGAGCAGTTCTTC. The chain recombines TRBV19 with TRBJ2-1, with D perhaps TRBD2 (6 bases). This CDR3 has 18 amino acids. Germline loops: CDR1 LNHDA, CDR2 SQIVND (reference sequence). With 7 bases removed from V and 4 bases from J, the gap between germline ends came to 26 bases.

The chain carries TRBV15 and TRBJ1-6, with TRBD1 as a possible D gene (5 bases). With 0 bases removed from V and 7 bases from J, the gap between germline ends came to 19 bases. This CDR3 spans 18 amino acids. The germline V gene encodes CDR1 LNHNV and CDR2 YYDKDF (reference sequence). CDR3 sequence: CATSRDTPGSGSNSPLHF. In nucleotides, the CDR3 is TGTGCCACCAGCAGAGATACGCCCGGTTCAGGGTCCAATTCACCCCTCCACTTT.

The rearrangement links TRBV4-3 to TRBJ2-3, with D tentatively TRBD2 (6 bases). Trimming pared 1 base from V and 3 bases from J, leaving 11 bases between. Germline V gene lookup returns CDR1 LGHNA and CDR2 YSLEER. This CDR3 is 15 amino acids long. The CDR3 here is CASSQVRGLTDTQYF. The CDR3 nucleotides are TGCGCCAGCAGCCAAGTTCGGGGGTTAACAGATACGCAGTATTTT.